This T cell receptor beta chain was obtained from a study of human T cells and chemical hapten exposure. The time point is: patch test 1, 2 weeks after DPC sensitization. Treatment in this sample: therapeutic diphenylcyclopropenone sensitization with weekly scalp DPC. Ahead of each patch test application, blood was drawn. The CDR3 contains 12 residues. Trimming removed 5 bases from V and 9 bases from J, with 11 bases in between. Per germline, CDR1 MNHEY and CDR2 SMNVEV (reference sequence). Each CDR3 protein is one row after TCRdb ran MiXCR on the RACE reads. The sample lists 70,000 to 100,000 distinct CDR3 sequences; roughly 7.6% were seen once.

The sequences come from whole blood, collected in connection with sensitization to the hapten diphenylcyclopropenone (DPC). The receptor was derived from a woman aged 30 to 39 with alopecia areata. Some clones in this sample may be carry-over from other donors' samples. The chain combines TRBV27 with TRBJ1-5, with a possible D match to TRBD1 (6 bases). Written as DNA, the CDR3 is TGTGCCAGCAGTCAGGGGATCGGGCCCCAGCATTTT. It codes for CASSQGIGPQHF.